Below, 31 T cell receptor beta chains from the same sample are listed, as sequenced in a study of shared clonotypes between healthy human individuals. TCRdb's copy holds only in-frame clones and misses some; the assay was immunoSEQ multiplex PCR. Counted here are about 710,000 clones, around 77% occurring once; the ten biggest clones make up 1.8%. Sequencing was done on a sample of memory CD4+ T cells sorted from blood. Subset defined: CD45RA-negative fraction. The receptors shown here come from a woman in her twenties or thirties in good health.

V gene TRBV28 combines with J gene TRBJ1-1, with unresolved D. CDR1 and CDR2 (germline): MDHEN, SYDVKM. The CDR3 spans 15 residues. V dropped 5 bases and J dropped 7 bases, with 20 bases sitting between them. The chain's CDR3 is CASSRLFSRRDEAFF. In nucleotides, the CDR3 is TGTGCCAGCAGTAGGCTTTTTTCCCGCCGCGATGAAGCTTTCTTT. Based on the CDR3 plus reference TRBV28 and TRBJ1-1, the full variable domain is DVKVTQSSRYLVKRTGEKVFLECVQDMDHENMFWYRQDPGLGLRLIYFSYDVKMKEKGDIPEGYSVSREKKERFSLILESASTNQTSMYLCASSRLFSRRDEAFFGQGTRLTVV.

The chain combines TRBV2 with TRBJ1-2; TRBD1 matches at 8 bases. The germline V gene encodes CDR1 SNHLY and CDR2 FYNNEI. With 6 bases clipped from V and 2 bases from J, the junction kept 5 bases outside the gene matches. The CDR3 is 14 residues long. The CDR3 here is CASSLGQDNYGYTF. DNA for the CDR3: TGTGCCAGCAGCTTGGGACAGGACAACTATGGCTACACCTTC.

V and J are TRBV25-1 and TRBJ2-7, with 9 nucleotides matching TRBD1. This CDR3 region has 14 residues. With V trimmed by 2 bases and J by 2 bases, 1 base remained unmatched. CDR1 is MGHDK and CDR2 is SYGVNS in the germline V gene. The CDR3 sequence is CASSEGDRAYEQYF. The CDR3 nucleotides are TGTGCCAGCAGTGAAGGGGACAGGGCCTACGAGCAGTACTTC.

This chain uses TRBV10-3 with TRBJ2-5; D call uncertain. Germline CDR1 reads ENHRY; CDR2 reads SYGVKD. This CDR3 has 14 amino acids. Deletions cut 0 bases from V and 4 bases from J, with 9 bases between. CDR3 DNA: TGTGCCATCAGTGAGTCCGGTCCTCGAGAGACCCAGTACTTC. This codes for CAISESGPRETQYF.

The sample holds a few counts of this clone. The V and J genes are TRBV5-4 and TRBJ1-1, with a tentative D call TRBD1 (6 bases). This CDR3 comprises 12 residues. Per the germline V gene, CDR1 is SGHNT and CDR2 is YYREEE (reference sequence). The ends were cut back, 3 bases at V and 7 bases at J, with 10 bases in the middle. This CDR3 is CASSSQDSEAFF. In DNA, the CDR3 is TGTGCCAGCAGCTCCCAGGACAGTGAAGCTTTCTTT.

This clone was detected once. The rearrangement links TRBV5-1 to TRBJ2-1, with TRBD2 matching 14 bases. Germline-derived CDR1 and CDR2 are SGHRS and YFSETQ. V was pared by 4 bases and J by 12 bases, with 6 bases of the junction left unmatched. This CDR3 has 14 residues. CDR3 nucleotides: TGCGCCAGCAGCCAAGGGACTAGCGGGAGCGTGCAGTTCTTC. Translation gives CASSQGTSGSVQFF.

The V call is TRBV28, the J call TRBJ2-7; tentative D call: TRBD2 (5 bases). Germline CDR1 reads MDHEN; CDR2 reads SYDVKM. V lost 5 bases to trimming and J lost 2 bases, with 19 bases between them. The CDR3 has 16 amino acids. CDR3 residues: CASSPVLASRAYEQYF. Written as DNA, the CDR3 is TGTGCCAGCAGTCCGGTTCTGGCTTCGCGGGCCTACGAGCAGTACTTC.

This chain links TRBV12-5 with TRBJ2-2; no clear D. Germline V gene sequence: CDR1 LGHNT, CDR2 FRNRAP. V shed 3 bases and J shed 12 bases, with 17 bases lying between them. The CDR3 extends over 14 amino acids. CDR3 bases: TGTGCTAGTGGTTTCGGCTTCCCCCCGTCGCAGCTGTTTTTT. Translation gives CASGFGFPPSQLFF. Based on the CDR3 plus reference TRBV12-5 and TRBJ2-2, the full variable domain is DARVTQTPRHKVTEMGQEVTMRCQPILGHNTVFWYRQTMMQGLELLAYFRNRAPLDDSGMPKDRFSAEMPDATLATLKIQPSEPRDSAVYFCASGFGFPPSQLFFGEGSRLTVL.

This chain connects TRBV29-1 to TRBJ1-3; TRBD1 matches at 8 bases. Per the germline V gene, CDR1 is SQVTM and CDR2 is ANQGSEA. This CDR3 has 13 residues. The V segment lost 5 bases and the J segment 2 bases; nucleotides outside the gene matches: 2. CDR3 amino acids: CSVQQGAGNTIYF. CDR3 bases: TGCAGCGTTCAACAGGGGGCTGGAAACACCATATATTTT.

The rearrangement links TRBV28 to TRBJ1-5; D gene unclear. V was clipped by 3 bases and J by 7 bases, with 10 bases between them. This CDR3 has 13 residues. CDR1 and CDR2 (germline): MDHEN, SYDVKM. DNA for the CDR3: TGTGCCAGCAGTTTGCCGGCGGGGCAGCCCCAGCATTTT. Protein sequence: CASSLPAGQPQHF.

The sample holds one count of this clone. This chain links TRBV7-9 with TRBJ2-5; 8 nucleotides line up with TRBD2. There are 13 residues in the CDR3. Germline trimming cut 4 bases from V and 5 bases from J; bases unmatched to any gene: 3. Germline CDR1 SEHNR, CDR2 FQNEAQ (reference sequence). CDR3 sequence: CASSSGLAETQYF. CDR3 nucleotides: TGTGCCAGCAGCTCTGGACTAGCTGAGACCCAGTACTTC.

Turning to this clone: Other DNA sequences within the sample encode an identical CDR3. CDR3 sequence reads: CASSQGGSGANVLTF. The CDR3 DNA sequence: TGTGCCAGCAGCCAAGGGGGGTCTGGGGCCAACGTCCTGACTTTC. V gene TRBV7-2 combines with J gene TRBJ2-6, with D perhaps matching TRBD1 or TRBD2 (6 bases each). Germline V gives CDR1 SGHTA, CDR2 FQGNSA. V was trimmed by 5 bases and J by 1 base, leaving 9 bases between them. The CDR3 consists of 15 residues.

This clone occurred once. V usage is TRBV5-1 and J usage is TRBJ2-1, with D unclear. V was trimmed by 1 base and J by 7 bases, leaving 9 bases between them. Per the germline V gene, CDR1 is SGHRS and CDR2 is YFSETQ. The CDR3 runs 13 residues. The CDR3 region has the DNA TGCGCCAGCAGCTTGTCCGCAGCTAATGAGCAGTTCTTC. Protein sequence: CASSLSAANEQFF.

This chain links TRBV19 with TRBJ1-3, with 9 bases lining up with TRBD1. Looked up from germline, CDR1 is LNHDA and CDR2 is SQIVND (reference sequence). The CDR3 runs 15 residues. The V segment lost 9 bases and the J segment 1 base; nucleotides outside the gene matches: 7. CDR3 in amino acids: CASQDRGLSGNTIYF. CDR3 bases: TGTGCCAGCCAGGACAGGGGATTGTCTGGAAACACCATATATTTT.

The chain has TRBV19 and TRBJ1-5; tentatively, D is TRBD1 (5 bases). The CDR3 extends over 15 amino acids. Germline CDR1 LNHDA, CDR2 SQIVND (reference sequence). Between the trimmed V and J ends, which lost 5 bases and 7 bases, there was a span of 18 bases. As DNA, the CDR3 is TGTGCCAGTAGTTATCGGGGGGGGTCAGGGCAGCCCCAGCATTTT. Translation: CASSYRGGSGQPQHF.

The CDR3 spells CASSSQDSNQPQHF. The CDR3 nucleotides read TGTGCCAGCAGTTCCCAGGATAGCAATCAGCCCCAGCATTTT. V usage is TRBV6-5 and J usage is TRBJ1-5; D gene ambiguous. Trimming shortened V by 4 bases and J by 0 bases, and 7 bases separated the two germline ends. Germline V gives CDR1 MNHEY, CDR2 SVGAGI. The CDR3 totals 14 residues.

The V gene is TRBV27, the J gene TRBJ2-5; 14 bases are shared with TRBD2. V lost 5 bases, J lost 5 bases, and 10 bases stayed unmatched. CDR3 length: 17 amino acids. CDR1 and CDR2 from the germline V gene are MNHEY and SMNVEV (reference sequence). This CDR3 reads CASSLTGLAGAWETQYF. The CDR3 DNA follows: TGTGCCAGCAGTCTTACGGGACTAGCGGGAGCCTGGGAGACCCAGTACTTC.

The chain links TRBV7-9 to TRBJ1-4; TRBD1 matches at 11 bases. Germline V gene sequence: CDR1 SEHNR, CDR2 FQNEAQ (reference sequence). J gave up 8 bases and V 0 bases, and 5 bases lay outside the gene matches. The CDR3 totals 16 residues. The CDR3 spells CASSLAGQGAREKLFF. CDR3 nucleotide sequence: TGTGCCAGCAGCTTAGCCGGACAGGGGGCGCGGGAAAAACTGTTTTTT.

The V call is TRBV6-4, the J call TRBJ2-1; D is uncertain. Germline V gene data show CDR1 as MRHNA and CDR2 as SNTAGT. The CDR3 has 13 residues. V dropped 2 bases and J dropped 7 bases, with 9 bases sitting between them. This CDR3 reads CASSDRPENEQFF. The CDR3, as DNA: TGTGCCAGCAGTGACCGGCCAGAAAATGAGCAGTTCTTC.

The V call is TRBV30, the J call TRBJ1-6; no reliable D call. This CDR3 comprises 13 residues. V dropped 0 bases and J dropped 5 bases, with 5 bases sitting between them. In germline, CDR1 is GTSNPN, CDR2 SVGIG (reference sequence). CDR3 bases: TGTGCCTGGAGTGTGGATCATAATTCACCCCTCCACTTT. It yields the protein CAWSVDHNSPLHF.

This clone was counted a few times. The chain combines TRBV28 with TRBJ1-1; D is possibly TRBD1 (6 bases). This CDR3 contains 14 residues. Germline V gives CDR1 MDHEN, CDR2 SYDVKM. Trimming shortened V by 5 bases and J by 1 base, and 11 bases separated the two germline ends. The CDR3 here is CASSEPTGNTEAFF. CDR3 coding DNA: TGTGCCAGCAGTGAGCCGACAGGGAACACTGAAGCTTTCTTT. Full variable domain (rest looked up from reference TRBV28 and TRBJ1-1): DVKVTQSSRYLVKRTGEKVFLECVQDMDHENMFWYRQDPGLGLRLIYFSYDVKMKEKGDIPEGYSVSREKKERFSLILESASTNQTSMYLCASSEPTGNTEAFFGQGTRLTVV.

This clone was counted between two and nine times. The chain couples TRBV6-1 to TRBJ1-5; D ambiguous. Germline V gene sequence: CDR1 MNHNS, CDR2 SASEGT. The CDR3 extends over 17 amino acids. V was trimmed by 0 bases and J by 2 bases, leaving 14 bases between them. Here the CDR3 reads CASSEAGWGIGNQPQHF. In nucleotides, the CDR3 is TGTGCCAGCAGTGAAGCTGGGTGGGGAATAGGCAATCAGCCCCAGCATTTT.

The chain carries TRBV11-2 and TRBJ2-5, with 12 positions matching TRBD1. The end of the DNA fits TRBJ2-7 better, so the J call may be wrong. From germline, CDR1 is SGHAT and CDR2 FQNNGV. The CDR3 runs 17 residues. CDR3 residues: CASSFTGTGGMRDEQYF. CDR3 in DNA: TGTGCCAGCAGCTTCACCGGGACAGGGGGCATGAGGGACGAGCAGTACTTC.

This chain joins TRBV5-4 and TRBJ1-1; D unresolved. The CDR3 extends over 11 amino acids. In germline, CDR1 is SGHNT, CDR2 YYREEE (reference sequence). V gave up 0 bases and J gave up 8 bases, with 5 bases separating them. The CDR3 loop is CASSLGREAFF. Written as DNA, the CDR3 is TGTGCCAGCAGCTTGGGGAGGGAAGCTTTCTTT.

This clone was seen a few times. V is TRBV29-1 and J is TRBJ1-2; no reliable D call. Germline CDR1 SQVTM, CDR2 ANQGSEA. This CDR3 contains 13 residues. V was shortened by 4 bases and J by 1 base, with 10 bases between the two germline ends. CDR3 protein: CSVGVGDNYGYTF. CDR3 sequence (DNA): TGCAGCGTTGGGGTAGGTGATAACTATGGCTACACCTTC.

The sample holds many counts of this clone. The J gene is TRBJ2-3, the V gene TRBV2; the D is unclear. Trimming took off 6 bases at V and 1 base at J, with 23 bases between the two ends. The germline V gene encodes CDR1 SNHLY and CDR2 FYNNEI. This CDR3 is 18 amino acids long. The CDR3 nucleotides are TGTGCCAGCAGCCTAAGGAAGGCTGGAGCCGAGGGCACAGATACGCAGTATTTT. This sequence encodes CASSLRKAGAEGTDTQYF.

The rearrangement links TRBV29-1 to TRBJ1-1; D perhaps matches TRBD1 (6 bases). The V gene's germline CDR1 is SQVTM and CDR2 ANQGSEA. The CDR3 sequence is 13 residues long. V was trimmed by 7 bases and J by 0 bases, leaving 12 bases between them. This CDR3 reads CSALDRLNTEAFF. DNA of the CDR3: TGCAGCGCACTGGACAGATTGAACACTGAAGCTTTCTTT.

CDR3 in amino acids: CSVEGQNYEQYF. CDR3 bases: TGCAGCGTGGAGGGACAGAACTACGAGCAGTACTTC. The chain joins TRBV29-1 to TRBJ2-7; D possibly corresponds to TRBD1 (7 bases). The V gene lost 6 bases and the J gene lost 3 bases, with 12 bases spanning the gap. CDR3 length: 12 residues. From germline, CDR1 is SQVTM and CDR2 ANQGSEA.

The gene calls are TRBV5-8 and TRBJ1-6, with no clear D. The CDR3 length is 14 residues. Trimming cost V 6 bases and J 5 bases, with 12 bases left between them. The germline V gene encodes CDR1 SGHTS and CDR2 YDEGEE. This CDR3 is CASNRGSNNSPLHF. CDR3 in DNA: TGTGCCAGCAACCGCGGGTCAAATAATTCACCCCTCCACTTT.

This clone was found a few times. The chain joins TRBV29-1 to TRBJ2-1; 14 bases are a match to TRBD2. The CDR3 runs 14 residues. Losses at the gene ends were 7 bases for V and 6 bases for J; bases not matched to a gene: 5. Per the germline V gene, CDR1 is SQVTM and CDR2 is ANQGSEA. As DNA, the CDR3 is TGCAGCGCCCTAGGACTAGCGGGAGGCAATGAGCAGTTCTTC. It yields the protein CSALGLAGGNEQFF.

This clone showed up just a few times. The V and J genes are TRBV7-9 and TRBJ1-4; unclear D gene. The germline V gene encodes CDR1 SEHNR and CDR2 FQNEAQ (reference sequence). The CDR3 contains 19 residues. V gave up 4 bases and J gave up 2 bases, with 23 bases separating them. This CDR3 is CASSSAQTGWVGTNEKLFF. In DNA form, the CDR3 reads TGTGCCAGCAGCTCTGCCCAAACTGGGTGGGTAGGGACTAATGAAAAACTGTTTTTT. The full variable domain, its missing parts supplied by reference TRBV7-9 and TRBJ1-4, is DTGVSQNPRHKITKRGQNVTFRCDPISEHNRLYWYRQTLGQGPEFLTYFQNEAQLEKSRLLSDRFSAERPKGSFSTLEIQRTEQGDSAMYLCASSSAQTGWVGTNEKLFFGSGTQLSVL.